Detailed here is one T cell receptor (beta chain). Its antigen is not identified. The data belong to a study of OX40 agonist ivuxolimab in advanced cancers. Whole-study context: Clinicians treated patients with ivuxolimab, an agonistic anti-OX40 (CD134) antibody. Patients with hepatocellular carcinoma, melanoma, renal cell or head and neck cancer made up the dose-escalation patients.

The assay was immunoSEQ multiplex PCR, and TCRdb's table has in-frame clones only and misses some. This table has 73,000 or so clones, around nine tenths appearing once. Blood sampling was done at baseline, cycle 4 day 1, and cycle 7 day 1. J gave up 4 bases and V 6 bases, and 10 bases lay outside the gene matches. The germline V gene encodes CDR1 WSHSY and CDR2 SAAADI. The CDR3 sequence is 15 residues long. Regarding the study as a whole: At doses 0.1 to 3.0 mg/kg, CD4+ and CD8+ clones expanded.

The TCR comes from an adult with an advanced solid tumor such as melanoma, head and neck, liver or kidney cancer. The source was CD4+ or CD8+ T cells sorted from blood, collected in a trial of the OX40 agonist ivuxolimab. This rearrangement joins TRBV10-2 to TRBJ2-7; TRBD1 matches 9 bases. The CDR3 bases are TGCGCCAGCAGATCCGGGACAGGGCTGAGATACGAGCAGTACTTC. This encodes CASRSGTGLRYEQYF.